This TCR beta chain stems from a study of response to subunit inactivated influenza vaccine. The study, taken as a whole, reports: Each seasonal flu vaccination may recruit only limited new T cells, authors suggested.

This clonotype has more than one count but fewer than ten. The antigen remains unidentified. Each CDR3 protein gets one entry after TCRdb re-called the RT-PCR reads with MiXCR. The data contain 500,000 to 600,000 distinct CDR3 sequences, 15% to 20% of them singletons. Germline V CDR1 and CDR2: DFQATT, SNEGSKA (reference sequence). Trimming stripped 4 bases from V and 7 bases from J, with 10 bases between. The CDR3 runs 11 residues. The chain employs TRBV20-1 and TRBJ1-1, with unresolved D. The receptor's source is a man aged 50-75 years who received an inactivated influenza vaccine. The sample here was CD4+ T cells sorted from PBMCs, taken 23 to 25 months after vaccination. CDR3 protein: CSATPQLEAFF. Written as DNA, the CDR3 is TGCAGTGCTACGCCACAGCTTGAAGCTTTCTTT.